This TCR beta chain comes out of a study of blood T cell repertoires in COVID-19. Study summary: Sites in the United States, Italy and Spain provided acute and convalescent COVID-19 samples.

The germline V gene encodes CDR1 MNHEY and CDR2 SMNVEV (reference sequence). This CDR3 is built from 16 residues. The V gene lost 6 bases and the J gene lost 0 bases, with 14 bases spanning the gap. Self-reported history from a screening survey and questionnaire set each donor's cohort. Donors in Cohort 3 who had recovered were those with two negative PCRs, healthcare professional clearance, or resolution of their symptoms. Methods used by the authors: Amplification from reference gene primers served as the basis for estimated nucleated cell counts. Assay used: immunoSEQ multiplex PCR; TCRdb lists only in-frame clones, some missing. V and J calls and clone size are those listed in that table; D and trimming were worked out from the DNA. The sample shows about 300,000 clones, 80% to 95% of them seen only once.

The TCR comes from a woman under 40 who had recovered from COVID-19. V and J are TRBV27 and TRBJ2-2; weak D call: TRBD2 (5 bases). Sequences were obtained from PBMCs or T cells enriched from blood (not recorded which). DNA of the CDR3: TGTGCCAGCAGACTAGGGTCCAGCGCGAACACCGGGGAGCTGTTTTTT. Translating gives CASRLGSSANTGELFF.